The 8 T cell receptor beta chains given below trace back to one sample, sequenced in a study of identical twins. MiXCR, run by TCRdb on the 5' RACE reads, gives a single entry per CDR3 protein. The sample has around 490,000 distinct CDR3 sequences, about 16% seen once. These data are also associated with another study on yellow fever vaccine responses in identical twins.

The sequenced sample consisted of CD4+ T cells sorted from blood. The receptors come from a woman younger than 35 in good health.

This clonotype was detected many times. This chain links TRBV12-3 or TRBV12-4 with TRBJ1-1, with a tentative D call TRBD1 (5 bases). The V end lost 3 bases, the J end lost 5 bases, and 16 bases lay between the germline ends. The CDR3 contains 15 residues. This CDR3 is CASSLGGTGGTEAFF. The CDR3 DNA reads TGTGCCAGCAGTTTGGGAGGAACAGGAGGTACTGAAGCTTTCTTT.

CDR3 DNA: TGTGCCAGCAGCTTCCAAGGGGCCCCTAGCACAGATACGCAGTATTTT. This gives the protein CASSFQGAPSTDTQYF. This rearrangement joins TRBV5-5 to TRBJ2-3; weak D call: TRBD1 (5 bases). Trimming took off 2 bases at V and 0 bases at J, with 13 bases between the two ends. This CDR3 spans 16 amino acids. Per germline, CDR1 SGHKS and CDR2 YYEKEE (reference sequence).

The chain has TRBV11-2 and TRBJ2-2; D is undetermined. The V end lost 1 base, the J end lost 7 bases, and 13 bases lay between the germline ends. Germline-derived CDR1 and CDR2 are SGHAT and FQNNGV. The CDR3 is made up of 15 amino acids. CDR3 protein: CASSLVGTLGGELFF. Here the CDR3 DNA reads TGTGCCAGCAGCTTAGTGGGCACGCTGGGCGGGGAGCTGTTTTTT.

The CDR3 sequence is CAISVSGSSTDTQYF. The CDR3 DNA follows: TGTGCCATCAGTGTTTCAGGTTCTAGCACAGATACGCAGTATTTT. The chain joins TRBV10-3 to TRBJ2-3; the D is unclear. V lost 4 bases to trimming and J lost 0 bases, with 11 bases between them. In germline, CDR1 is ENHRY, CDR2 SYGVKD. This CDR3 has 15 amino acids.

This chain connects TRBV28 to TRBJ2-1; D remains ambiguous. V was pared by 3 bases and J by 8 bases, with 11 bases between. Germline assignment: CDR1 MDHEN and CDR2 SYDVKM. CDR3 length: 13 amino acids. CDR3 nucleotide sequence: TGTGCCAGCAGTTTTCTGGCTGGCCATGAGCAGTTCTTC. Its protein product is CASSFLAGHEQFF.

This chain links TRBV5-1 with TRBJ2-1; a possible D gene is TRBD2 (5 bases). CDR1 and CDR2 (germline): SGHRS, YFSETQ. There are 14 residues in the CDR3. V gave up 0 bases and J gave up 5 bases, with 9 bases separating them. This CDR3 reads CASSLAMEDNEQFF. Here the CDR3 DNA reads TGCGCCAGCAGCTTGGCAATGGAGGACAATGAGCAGTTCTTC.

The rearrangement links TRBV3-1 to TRBJ2-2; 7 bases align to TRBD2. The germline CDR1 and CDR2 sequences are LGHDT and YNNKEL (reference sequence). V trimming: 6 bases; J trimming: 2 bases; junction bases outside the gene matches: 6. The CDR3 spans 15 residues. CDR3 protein: CASSQLATNTGELFF. In DNA form, the CDR3 reads TGTGCCAGCAGTCAACTAGCGACAAACACCGGGGAGCTGTTTTTT. Drawing the rest from reference TRBV3-1 and TRBJ2-2, the complete variable domain is DTAVSQTPKYLVTQMGNDKSIKCEQNLGHDTMYWYKQDSKKFLKIMFSYNNKELIINETVPNRFSPKSPDKAHLNLHINSLELGDSAVYFCASSQLATNTGELFFGEGSRLTVL.

This clonotype has a handful of counts. V and J are TRBV15 and TRBJ1-1; D unresolved. CDR3 length: 14 amino acids. Germline-derived CDR1 and CDR2 are LNHNV and YYDKDF (reference sequence). V dropped 6 bases and J dropped 1 base, with 12 bases sitting between them. CDR3 sequence: CATSRTAPNTEAFF. Here the CDR3 DNA reads TGTGCCACCAGTCGAACAGCTCCGAACACTGAAGCTTTCTTT.